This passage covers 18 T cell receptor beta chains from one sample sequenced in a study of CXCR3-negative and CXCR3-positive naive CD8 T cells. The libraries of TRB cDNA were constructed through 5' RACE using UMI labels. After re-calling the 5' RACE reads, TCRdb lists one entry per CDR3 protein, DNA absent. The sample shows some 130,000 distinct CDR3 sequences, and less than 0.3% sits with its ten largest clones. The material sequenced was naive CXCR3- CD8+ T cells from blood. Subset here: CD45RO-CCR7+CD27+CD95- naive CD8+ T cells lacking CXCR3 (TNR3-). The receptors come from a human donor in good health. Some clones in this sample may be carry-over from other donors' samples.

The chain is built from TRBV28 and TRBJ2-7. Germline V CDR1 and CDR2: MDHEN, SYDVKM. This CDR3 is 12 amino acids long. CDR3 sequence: CASSWRTYEQYF.

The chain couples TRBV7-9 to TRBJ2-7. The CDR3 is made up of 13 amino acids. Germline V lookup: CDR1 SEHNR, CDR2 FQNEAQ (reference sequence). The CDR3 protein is CASSFFLAYEQYF. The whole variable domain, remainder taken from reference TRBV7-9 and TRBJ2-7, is DTGVSQNPRHKITKRGQNVTFRCDPISEHNRLYWYRQTLGQGPEFLTYFQNEAQLEKSRLLSDRFSAERPKGSFSTLEIQRTEQGDSAMYLCASSFFLAYEQYFGPGTRLTVT.

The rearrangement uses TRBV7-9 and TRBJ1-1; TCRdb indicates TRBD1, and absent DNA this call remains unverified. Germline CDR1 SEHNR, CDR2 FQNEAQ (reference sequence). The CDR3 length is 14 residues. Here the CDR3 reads CASRDPGQGTEAFF.

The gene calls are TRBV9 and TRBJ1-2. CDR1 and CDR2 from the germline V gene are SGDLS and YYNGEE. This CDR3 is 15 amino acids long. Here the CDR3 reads CASSVEERASYGYTF.

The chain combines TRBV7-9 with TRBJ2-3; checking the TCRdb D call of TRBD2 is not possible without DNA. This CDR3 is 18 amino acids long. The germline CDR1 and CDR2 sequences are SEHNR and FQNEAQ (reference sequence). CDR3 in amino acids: CASSSGTSGGPHTDTQYF.

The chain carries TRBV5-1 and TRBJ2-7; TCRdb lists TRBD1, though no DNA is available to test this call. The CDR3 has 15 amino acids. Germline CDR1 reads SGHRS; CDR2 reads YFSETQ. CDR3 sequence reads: CASSGSWAGSYEQYF.

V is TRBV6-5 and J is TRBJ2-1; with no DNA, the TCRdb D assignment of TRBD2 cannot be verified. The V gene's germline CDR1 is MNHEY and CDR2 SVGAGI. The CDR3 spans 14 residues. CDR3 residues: CASSGGAGYNEQFF.

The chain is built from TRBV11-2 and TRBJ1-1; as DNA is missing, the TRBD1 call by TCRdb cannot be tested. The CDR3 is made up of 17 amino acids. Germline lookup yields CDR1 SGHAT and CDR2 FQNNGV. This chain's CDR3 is CASSAAQLGAGNTEAFF.

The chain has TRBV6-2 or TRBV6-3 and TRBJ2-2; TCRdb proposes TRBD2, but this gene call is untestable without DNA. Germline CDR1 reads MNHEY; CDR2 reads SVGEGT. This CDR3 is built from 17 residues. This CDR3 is CASSYSPSGGASGELFF.

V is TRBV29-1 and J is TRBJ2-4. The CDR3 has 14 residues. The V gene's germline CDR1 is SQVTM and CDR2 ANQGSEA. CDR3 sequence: CSVVGVLAKNIQYF.

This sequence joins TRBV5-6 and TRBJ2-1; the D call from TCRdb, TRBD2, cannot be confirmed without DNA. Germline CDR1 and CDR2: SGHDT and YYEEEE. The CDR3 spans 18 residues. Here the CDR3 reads CASGGLAGVRSSYNEQFF. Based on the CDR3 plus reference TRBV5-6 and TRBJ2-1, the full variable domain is DAGVTQSPTHLIKTRGQQVTLRCSPKSGHDTVSWYQQALGQGPQFIFQYYEEEERQRGNFPDRFSGHQFPNYSSELNVNALLLGDSALYLCASGGLAGVRSSYNEQFFGPGTRLTVL.

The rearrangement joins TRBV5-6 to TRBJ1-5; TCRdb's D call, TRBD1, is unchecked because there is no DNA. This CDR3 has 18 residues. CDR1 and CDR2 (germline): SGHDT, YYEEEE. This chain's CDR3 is CASSGGTGGDISNQPQHF. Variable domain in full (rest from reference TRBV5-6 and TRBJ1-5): DAGVTQSPTHLIKTRGQQVTLRCSPKSGHDTVSWYQQALGQGPQFIFQYYEEEERQRGNFPDRFSGHQFPNYSSELNVNALLLGDSALYLCASSGGTGGDISNQPQHFGDGTRLSIL.

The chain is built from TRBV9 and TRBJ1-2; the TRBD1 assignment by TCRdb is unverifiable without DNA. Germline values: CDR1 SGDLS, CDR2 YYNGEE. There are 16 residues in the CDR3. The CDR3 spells CASSVDSIRGNYGYTF.

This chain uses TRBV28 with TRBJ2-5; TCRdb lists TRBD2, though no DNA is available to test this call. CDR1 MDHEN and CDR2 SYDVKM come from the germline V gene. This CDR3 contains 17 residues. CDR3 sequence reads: CASSLGLAGGEQETQYF.

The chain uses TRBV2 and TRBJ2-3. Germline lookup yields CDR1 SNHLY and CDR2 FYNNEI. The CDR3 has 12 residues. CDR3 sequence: CASSRYTDTQYF.

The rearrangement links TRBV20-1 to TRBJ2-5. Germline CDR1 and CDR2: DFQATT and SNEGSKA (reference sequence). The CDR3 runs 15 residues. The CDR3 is CSARDWAQLGETQYF.

CDR3 residues: CASSLEAGGPDEQFF. V and J are TRBV5-1 and TRBJ2-1; TCRdb picks TRBD2, but there is no DNA to check that call. The germline V gene has CDR1 SGHRS and CDR2 YFSETQ. CDR3 length: 15 amino acids. Variable domain in full (rest from reference TRBV5-1 and TRBJ2-1): KAGVTQTPRYLIKTRGQQVTLSCSPISGHRSVSWYQQTPGQGLQFLFEYFSETQRNKGNFPGRFSGRQFSNSRSEMNVSTLELGDSALYLCASSLEAGGPDEQFFGPGTRLTVL.

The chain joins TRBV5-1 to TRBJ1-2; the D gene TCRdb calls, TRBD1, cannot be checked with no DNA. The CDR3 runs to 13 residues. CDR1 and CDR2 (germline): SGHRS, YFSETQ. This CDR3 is CASSPTGGNGYTF.